Following are 2 T cell receptor beta chains from one sample sequenced in a study of OX40 agonist ivuxolimab in advanced cancers. Using immunoSEQ multiplex PCR, the repertoire was profiled, and TCRdb retains in-frame clones only, with some absent. The profile covers roughly 53,000 clones, with 84% appearing a single time and around 4.3% taken by the ten largest. The material was CD4+ or CD8+ T cells sorted from blood, obtained in a trial of the OX40 agonist ivuxolimab. These receptors were collected from an adult with an advanced solid tumor such as melanoma, head and neck, liver or kidney cancer.

The CDR3 protein is CASLGQGAVRNQPQHF. Here the CDR3 DNA reads TGTGCCAGTCTCGGACAGGGGGCTGTCCGCAATCAGCCCCAGCATTTT. The chain employs TRBV19 and TRBJ1-5; 11 bases agree with TRBD1. CDR1 is LNHDA and CDR2 is SQIVND in the germline V gene (reference sequence). The junction had 8 bases not matched to a gene; V was cut back by 8 bases and J by 2 bases. The CDR3 has 16 amino acids.

V and J are TRBV5-6 and TRBJ2-7; D ambiguous. CDR3 length equals 13 residues. The V gene's germline CDR1 is SGHDT and CDR2 YYEEEE. V shed 0 bases and J shed 4 bases, with 8 bases lying between them. The CDR3 is CASSLVTRYEQYF. CDR3 DNA: TGTGCCAGCAGCTTGGTTACCCGTTACGAGCAGTACTTC.